Listed below are T cell receptor beta chains from one sample, sequenced in a study of CD8 T cells in Susac syndrome. MiXCR was run by TCRdb on the immunoSEQ multiplex PCR reads, yielding one entry per CDR3 protein. There are some 260,000 distinct CDR3 sequences in the sample; roughly 84% occur only once, and around 0.12% lies in the top ten. Material for sequencing was CD8+ T cells from PBMCs. The receptors come from a human donor with multiple sclerosis. Each CDR3 is given with its conserved first and last residue. D genes are given only for firm matches.

>TRBJ1-1|TRBV20-1|NA
CSARGERGWEVNTEAFF
TGCAGTGCTAGAGGCGAGCGGGGGTGGGAAGTGAACACTGAAGCTTTCTTT
>TRBJ2-4|TRBV6-5|NA
CASSSGGAKNIQYF
TGTGCCAGCAGTAGTGGGGGCGCCAAAAACATTCAGTACTTC
>TRBJ2-5|TRBV24-1|NA
CATSDSGRPGTQYF
TGTGCCACCAGTGATTCGGGCCGACCCGGGACCCAGTACTTC
>TRBJ2-3|TRBV11-2|NA
CASSLGDRPHTQYF
TGTGCCAGCAGCTTAGGGGACCGCCCTCATACGCAGTATTTT
>TRBJ2-1|TRBV7-9|NA
CASSPALLLKSSYNEQFF
TGTGCCAGCAGCCCGGCTTTATTATTAAAGAGCTCCTACAATGAGCAGTTCTTC
>TRBJ2-7|TRBV27|NA
CASSLYAQSSYEQYF
TGTGCCAGCAGTTTATACGCCCAGAGCTCCTACGAGCAGTACTTC
>TRBJ2-7|TRBV20-1|NA
CSAPRDGEQYF
TGCAGTGCTCCGCGGGATGGCGAGCAGTACTTC
>TRBJ1-1|TRBV16|NA
CASSQSYDAFF
TGTGCCAGCAGCCAATCTTACGACGCTTTCTTT
>TRBJ2-2|TRBV12-3/TRBV12-4|NA
CASSLESAGELFF
TGTGCCAGCAGTTTAGAGTCCGCCGGGGAGCTGTTTTTT
>TRBJ2-7|TRBV9|TRBD2
CASSVKTSGIHEQYF
TGTGCCAGCAGCGTAAAGACTAGCGGGATCCACGAGCAGTACTTC
>TRBJ2-7|TRBV28|TRBD1
CASRRTGGEQYF
TGTGCCAGCAGAAGGACAGGGGGAGAGCAGTACTTC
>TRBJ2-6|TRBV29-1|NA
CSVPIVTRSGANVLTF
TGCAGCGTTCCGATCGTTACCCGCTCTGGGGCCAACGTCCTGACTTTC
>TRBJ2-3|TRBV4-2|TRBD2
CASSQAVPSGEEDTQYF
TGTGCCAGCAGCCAAGCGGTTCCTAGCGGGGAGGAAGATACGCAGTATTTT
>TRBJ1-2|TRBV7-6|NA
CASSPFYRAANYGYTF
TGTGCCAGCAGCCCATTTTACAGGGCGGCTAACTATGGCTACACCTTC
>TRBJ1-6|TRBV28|TRBD1
CASRTTGGNSPLHF
TGTGCCAGCAGGACGACAGGGGGGAATTCACCCCTCCACTTT
>TRBJ2-7|TRBV7-9|TRBD2
CASSLWGGDEQYF
TGTGCCAGCAGCTTATGGGGAGGGGACGAGCAGTACTTC